The clone carrying this T cell receptor beta chain was counted once. Its antigen is unknown. The data belong to a study of cytomegalovirus exposure and HLA in healthy donors. On the study more broadly: Most genotyped donors, around 86% of about 400, had Caucasian-associated genetic ancestry. Study observations and caveats: Donor immune exposure was known only as CMV serostatus. The HLA-A and HLA-B alleles of most subjects were reportedly predicted accurately from TCR beta sequences.

Nominal health characterized the donors when sampled, though unrecorded immune exposures were likely. 13 Jbeta primers and 60 Vbeta primers were used for the PCR. Clones were read by immunoSEQ multiplex PCR, and TCRdb kept only the in-frame ones, dropping some. The sample lists about 120,000 clones; less than 80% were seen once. The CDR3 has 15 residues. CDR1 SGHTA and CDR2 FQGNSA come from the germline V gene. Trimming cost V 0 bases and J 5 bases, with 11 bases left between them. V usage is TRBV7-2 and J usage is TRBJ2-1; D perhaps matches TRBD1 (5 bases). This sequence originates from a man aged 25-45 years in good health and CMV-seronegative. The specimen sequenced was PBMCs. DNA for the CDR3: TGTGCCAGCAGCTTAGCAGGGGCCCCAGACAATGAGCAGTTCTTC. It translates to CASSLAGAPDNEQFF.